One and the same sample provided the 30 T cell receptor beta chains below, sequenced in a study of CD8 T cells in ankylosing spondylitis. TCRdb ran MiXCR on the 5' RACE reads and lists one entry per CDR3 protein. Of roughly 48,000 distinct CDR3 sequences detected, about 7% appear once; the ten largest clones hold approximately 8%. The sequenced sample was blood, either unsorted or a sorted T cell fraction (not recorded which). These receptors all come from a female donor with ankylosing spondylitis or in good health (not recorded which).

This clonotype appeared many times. CDR3 DNA sequence: TGCGCCAGCAGCCTCAGGGAATTGGTGAACACTGAAGCTTTCTTT. This encodes CASSLRELVNTEAFF. The genes are TRBV5-1 and TRBJ1-1, with D maybe TRBD1 (5 bases). Germline V CDR1 and CDR2: SGHRS, YFSETQ. V shed 4 bases and J shed 0 bases, with 13 bases lying between them. The CDR3 has 15 amino acids.

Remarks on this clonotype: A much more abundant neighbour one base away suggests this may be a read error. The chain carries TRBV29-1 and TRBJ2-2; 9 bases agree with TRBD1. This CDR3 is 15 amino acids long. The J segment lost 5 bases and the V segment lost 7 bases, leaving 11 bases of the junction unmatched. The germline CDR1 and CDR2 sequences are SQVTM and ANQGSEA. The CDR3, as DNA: TGCAGCGGGGCACAGGGGGCAGAAATTACCGGGGAGCTGTTTTTT. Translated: CSGAQGAEITGELFF.

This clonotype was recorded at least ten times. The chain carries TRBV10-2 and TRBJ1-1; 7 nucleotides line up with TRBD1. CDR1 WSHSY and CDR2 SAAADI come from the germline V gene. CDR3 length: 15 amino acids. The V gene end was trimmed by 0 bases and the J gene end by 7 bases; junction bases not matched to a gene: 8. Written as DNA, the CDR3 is TGCGCCAGCAGTGAGTCTAGGGGGCGACGAGTTGAAGCTTTCTTT. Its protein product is CASSESRGRRVEAFF.

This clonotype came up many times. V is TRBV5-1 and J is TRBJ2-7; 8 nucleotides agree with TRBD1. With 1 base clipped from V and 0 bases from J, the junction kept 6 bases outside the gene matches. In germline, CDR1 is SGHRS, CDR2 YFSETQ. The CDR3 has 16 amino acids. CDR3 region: CASSLKDREISYEQYV. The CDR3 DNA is TGCGCCAGCAGCTTGAAGGACAGGGAGATCTCCTACGAGCAGTACGTC.

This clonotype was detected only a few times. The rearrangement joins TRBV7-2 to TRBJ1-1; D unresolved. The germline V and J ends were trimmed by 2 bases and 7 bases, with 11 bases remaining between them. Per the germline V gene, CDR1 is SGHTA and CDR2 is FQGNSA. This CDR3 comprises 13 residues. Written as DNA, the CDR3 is TGTGCCAGCAGCTTAAACCGGCTGAGTGAAGCTTTCTTT. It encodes CASSLNRLSEAFF.

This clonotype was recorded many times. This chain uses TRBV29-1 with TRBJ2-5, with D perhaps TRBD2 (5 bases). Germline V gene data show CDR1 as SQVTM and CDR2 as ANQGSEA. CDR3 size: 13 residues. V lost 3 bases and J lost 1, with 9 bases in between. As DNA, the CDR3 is TGCAGCGTTGATCGAGGGATCCAAGAGACCCAGTACTTC. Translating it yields CSVDRGIQETQYF.

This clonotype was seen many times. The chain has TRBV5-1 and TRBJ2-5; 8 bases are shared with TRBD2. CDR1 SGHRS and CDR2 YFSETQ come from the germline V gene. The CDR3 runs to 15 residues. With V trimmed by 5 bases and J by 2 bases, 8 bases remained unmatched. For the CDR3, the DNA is TGCGCCAGCAGGACGTTAATAGCGGGGCAAGAGACCCAGTACTTC. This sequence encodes CASRTLIAGQETQYF.

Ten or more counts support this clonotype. CDR3 DNA: TGCGCCAGCAGCTTGGGGAACTATGGCTACACCTTC. Its protein product is CASSLGNYGYTF. V gene TRBV5-1 combines with J gene TRBJ1-2; D remains unclear. The germline CDR1 and CDR2 sequences are SGHRS and YFSETQ. The CDR3 is made up of 12 amino acids. The germline V and J ends were trimmed by 0 bases and 2 bases, with 2 bases remaining between them. Drawing the rest from reference TRBV5-1 and TRBJ1-2, the complete variable domain is KAGVTQTPRYLIKTRGQQVTLSCSPISGHRSVSWYQQTPGQGLQFLFEYFSETQRNKGNFPGRFSGRQFSNSRSEMNVSTLELGDSALYLCASSLGNYGYTFGSGTRLTVV.

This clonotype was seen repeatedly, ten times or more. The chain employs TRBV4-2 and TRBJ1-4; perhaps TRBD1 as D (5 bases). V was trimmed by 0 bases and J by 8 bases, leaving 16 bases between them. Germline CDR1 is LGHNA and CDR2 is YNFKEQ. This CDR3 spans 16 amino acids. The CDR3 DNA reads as TGTGCCAGCAGCCAAGATCTGAGGGGTGGCGAGGAAAAACTGTTTTTT. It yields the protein CASSQDLRGGEEKLFF.

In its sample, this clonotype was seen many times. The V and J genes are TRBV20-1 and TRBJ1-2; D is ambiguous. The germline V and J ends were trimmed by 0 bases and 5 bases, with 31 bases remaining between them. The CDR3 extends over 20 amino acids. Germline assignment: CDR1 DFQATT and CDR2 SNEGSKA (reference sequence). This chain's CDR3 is CSARDFLLTVGRSDLYGYTF. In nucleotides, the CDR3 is TGCAGTGCTAGAGATTTCCTCTTAACGGTAGGACGGAGCGACCTTTATGGCTACACCTTC.

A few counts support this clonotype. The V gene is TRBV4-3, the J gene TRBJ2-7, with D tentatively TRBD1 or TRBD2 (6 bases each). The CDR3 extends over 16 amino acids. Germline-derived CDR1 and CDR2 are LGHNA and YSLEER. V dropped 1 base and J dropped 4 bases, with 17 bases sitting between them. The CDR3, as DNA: TGCGCCAGCAGCCAAGTATGGGGGGCCCCCCCATACGAGCAGTACTTC. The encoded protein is CASSQVWGAPPYEQYF.

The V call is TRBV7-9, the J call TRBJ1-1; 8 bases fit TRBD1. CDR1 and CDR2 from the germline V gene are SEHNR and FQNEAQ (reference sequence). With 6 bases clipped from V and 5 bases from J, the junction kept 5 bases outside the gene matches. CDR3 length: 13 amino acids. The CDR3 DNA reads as TGTGCCAGCAGTCTACAGGGGGGGACTGAAGCTTTCTTT. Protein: CASSLQGGTEAFF.

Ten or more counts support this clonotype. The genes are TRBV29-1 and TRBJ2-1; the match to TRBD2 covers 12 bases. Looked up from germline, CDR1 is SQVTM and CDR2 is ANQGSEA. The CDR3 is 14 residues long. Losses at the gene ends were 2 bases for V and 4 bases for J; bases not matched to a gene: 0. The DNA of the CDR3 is TGCAGCGTTGAACTAGCGGGGGGGTACAATGAGCAGTTCTTC. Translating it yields CSVELAGGYNEQFF.

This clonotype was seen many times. The CDR3 spells CASSQRGSRNTEAFF. DNA of the CDR3: TGCGCCAGCAGCCAACGGGGAAGCCGGAACACTGAAGCTTTCTTT. The chain is built from TRBV4-3 and TRBJ1-1, with unresolved D. Germline V gene data show CDR1 as LGHNA and CDR2 as YSLEER. The germline V and J ends were trimmed by 2 bases and 1 base, with 11 bases remaining between them. The CDR3 has 15 residues.

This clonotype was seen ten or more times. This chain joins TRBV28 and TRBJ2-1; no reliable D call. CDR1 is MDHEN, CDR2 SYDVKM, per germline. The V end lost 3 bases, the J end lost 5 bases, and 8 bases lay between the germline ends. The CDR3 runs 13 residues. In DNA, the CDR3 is TGTGCCAGCAGTTTGGTCAGCCACAATGAGCAGTTCTTC. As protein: CASSLVSHNEQFF.

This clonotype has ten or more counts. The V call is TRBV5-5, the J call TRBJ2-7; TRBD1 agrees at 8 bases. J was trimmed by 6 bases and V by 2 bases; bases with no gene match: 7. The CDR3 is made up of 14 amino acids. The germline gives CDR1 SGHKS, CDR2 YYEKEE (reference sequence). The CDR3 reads CASSFGQGRGEQYV. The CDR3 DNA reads TGTGCCAGCAGCTTCGGACAGGGCCGTGGCGAGCAGTACGTC.

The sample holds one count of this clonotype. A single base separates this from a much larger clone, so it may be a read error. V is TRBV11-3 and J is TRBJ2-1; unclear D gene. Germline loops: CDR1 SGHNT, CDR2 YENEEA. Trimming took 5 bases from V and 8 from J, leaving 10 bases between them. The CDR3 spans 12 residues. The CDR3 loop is CASSVISDEQFF. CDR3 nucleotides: TGTGCCAGCAGCGTTATCTCTGATGAGCAGTTCTTC.

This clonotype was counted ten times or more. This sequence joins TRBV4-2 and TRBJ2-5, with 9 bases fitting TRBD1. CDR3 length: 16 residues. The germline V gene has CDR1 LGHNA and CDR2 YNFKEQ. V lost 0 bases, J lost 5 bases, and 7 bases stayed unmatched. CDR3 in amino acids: CASSQDLTGGGETQYF. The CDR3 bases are TGTGCCAGCAGCCAAGATTTGACAGGGGGGGGCGAGACCCAGTACTTC.

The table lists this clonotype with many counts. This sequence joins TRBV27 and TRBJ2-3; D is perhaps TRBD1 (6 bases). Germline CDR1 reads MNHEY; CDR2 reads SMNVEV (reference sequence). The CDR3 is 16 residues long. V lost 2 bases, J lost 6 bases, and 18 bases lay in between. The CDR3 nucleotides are TGTGCCAGCAGTTTAGGGGCAGGGGAAAGTACGGATACGCAGTATTTT. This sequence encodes CASSLGAGESTDTQYF.

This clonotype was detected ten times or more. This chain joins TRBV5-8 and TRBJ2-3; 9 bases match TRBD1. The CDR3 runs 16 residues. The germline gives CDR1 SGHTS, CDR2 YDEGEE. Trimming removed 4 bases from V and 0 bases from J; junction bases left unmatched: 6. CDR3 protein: CASSLGTGTSTDTQYF. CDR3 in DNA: TGTGCCAGCAGCCTGGGGACAGGGACTAGCACAGATACGCAGTATTTT. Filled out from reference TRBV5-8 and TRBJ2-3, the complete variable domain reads EAGVTQSPTHLIKTRGQQATLRCSPISGHTSVYWYQQALGLGLQFLLWYDEGEERNRGNFPPRFSGRQFPNYSSELNVNALELEDSALYLCASSLGTGTSTDTQYFGPGTRLTVL.

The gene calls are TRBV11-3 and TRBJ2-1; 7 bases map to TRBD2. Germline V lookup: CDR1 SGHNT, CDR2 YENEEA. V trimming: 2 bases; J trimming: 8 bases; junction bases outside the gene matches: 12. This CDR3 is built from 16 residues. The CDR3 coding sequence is TGTGCCAGCAGCTTAAGGTCTAGCGGACTAAAGGATGAGCAGTTCTTC. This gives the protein CASSLRSSGLKDEQFF.

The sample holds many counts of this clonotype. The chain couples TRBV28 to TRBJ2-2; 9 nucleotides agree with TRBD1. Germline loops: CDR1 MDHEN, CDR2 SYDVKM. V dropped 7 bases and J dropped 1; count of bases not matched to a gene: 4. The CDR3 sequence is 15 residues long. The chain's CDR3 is CASIQGAQNTGELFF. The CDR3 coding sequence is TGTGCCAGCATACAGGGGGCGCAGAACACCGGGGAGCTGTTTTTT. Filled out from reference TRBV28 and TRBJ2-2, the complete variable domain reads DVKVTQSSRYLVKRTGEKVFLECVQDMDHENMFWYRQDPGLGLRLIYFSYDVKMKEKGDIPEGYSVSREKKERFSLILESASTNQTSMYLCASIQGAQNTGELFFGEGSRLTVL.

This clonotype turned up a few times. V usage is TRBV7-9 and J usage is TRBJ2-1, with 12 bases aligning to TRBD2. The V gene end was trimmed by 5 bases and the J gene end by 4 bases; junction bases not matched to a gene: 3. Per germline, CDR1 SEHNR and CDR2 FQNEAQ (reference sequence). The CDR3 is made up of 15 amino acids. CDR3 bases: TGTGCCAGCAGCCGGACTAGCGGGGCGTACAATGAGCAGTTCTTC. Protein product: CASSRTSGAYNEQFF.

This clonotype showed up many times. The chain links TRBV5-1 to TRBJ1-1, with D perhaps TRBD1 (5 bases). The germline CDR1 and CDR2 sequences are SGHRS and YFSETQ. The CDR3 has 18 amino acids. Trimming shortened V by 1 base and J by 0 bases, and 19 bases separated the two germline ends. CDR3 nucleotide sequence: TGCGCCAGCAGCTTGAGGGGAGGGTCGGTGAGATTGAACACTGAAGCTTTCTTT. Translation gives CASSLRGGSVRLNTEAFF.

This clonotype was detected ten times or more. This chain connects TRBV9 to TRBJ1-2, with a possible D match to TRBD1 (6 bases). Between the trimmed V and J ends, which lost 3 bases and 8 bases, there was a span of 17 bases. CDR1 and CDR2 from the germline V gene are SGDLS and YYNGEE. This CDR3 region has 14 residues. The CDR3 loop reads CASSERTVDKGYTF. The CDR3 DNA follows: TGTGCCAGCAGCGAGAGGACAGTGGATAAGGGCTACACCTTC.

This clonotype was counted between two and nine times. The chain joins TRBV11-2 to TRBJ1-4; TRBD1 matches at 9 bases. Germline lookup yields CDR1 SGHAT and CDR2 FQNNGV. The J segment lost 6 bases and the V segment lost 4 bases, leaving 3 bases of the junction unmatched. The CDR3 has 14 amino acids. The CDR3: CASSSRDRDEKLFF. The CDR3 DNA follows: TGTGCCAGCAGCTCCCGGGACAGGGATGAAAAACTGTTTTTT.

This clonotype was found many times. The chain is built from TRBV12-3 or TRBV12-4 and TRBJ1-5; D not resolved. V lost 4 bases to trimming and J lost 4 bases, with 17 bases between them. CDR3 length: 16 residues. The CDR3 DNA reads TGTGCCAGCAGTTCCCGAGGTGGCAGCTATAATCAGCCCCAGCATTTT. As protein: CASSSRGGSYNQPQHF.

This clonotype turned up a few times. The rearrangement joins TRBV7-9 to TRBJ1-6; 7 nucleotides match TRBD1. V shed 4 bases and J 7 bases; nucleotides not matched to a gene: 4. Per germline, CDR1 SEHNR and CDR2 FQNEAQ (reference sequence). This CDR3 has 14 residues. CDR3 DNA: TGTGCCAGCAGCTCGACAGGGATCAATTCACCCCTCCACTTT. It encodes CASSSTGINSPLHF.

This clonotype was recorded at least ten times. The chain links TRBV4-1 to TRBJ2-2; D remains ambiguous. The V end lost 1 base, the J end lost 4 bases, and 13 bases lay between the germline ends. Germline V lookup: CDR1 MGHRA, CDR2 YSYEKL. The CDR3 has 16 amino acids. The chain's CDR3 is CASSQVKVFSTGELFF. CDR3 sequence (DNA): TGCGCCAGCAGCCAAGTTAAGGTGTTCTCCACCGGGGAGCTGTTTTTT.

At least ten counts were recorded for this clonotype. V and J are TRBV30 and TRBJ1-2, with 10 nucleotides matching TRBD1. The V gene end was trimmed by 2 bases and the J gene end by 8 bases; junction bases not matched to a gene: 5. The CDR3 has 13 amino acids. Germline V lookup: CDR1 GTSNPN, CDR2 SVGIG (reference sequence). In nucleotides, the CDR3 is TGTGCCTGGAGTAGGGGACAGGGGCAGGGCTACACCTTC. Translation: CAWSRGQGQGYTF.